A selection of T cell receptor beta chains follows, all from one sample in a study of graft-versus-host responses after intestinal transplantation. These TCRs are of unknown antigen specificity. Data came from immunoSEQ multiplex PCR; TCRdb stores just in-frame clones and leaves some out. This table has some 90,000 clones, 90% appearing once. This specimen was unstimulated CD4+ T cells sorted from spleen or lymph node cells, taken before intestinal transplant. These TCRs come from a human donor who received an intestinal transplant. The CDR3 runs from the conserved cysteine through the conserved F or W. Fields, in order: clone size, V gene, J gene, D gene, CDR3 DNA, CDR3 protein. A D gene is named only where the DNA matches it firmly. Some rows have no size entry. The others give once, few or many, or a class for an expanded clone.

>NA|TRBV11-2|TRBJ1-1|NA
TGTGCCAGCAGCTTCCGGGGGAACACTGAAGCTTTCTTT
CASSFRGNTEAFF
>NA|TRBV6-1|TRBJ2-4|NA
TGTGCCACTTCAACAGGGTTCCACATTCAGTACTTC
CATSTGFHIQYF
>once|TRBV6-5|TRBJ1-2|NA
TGTGCCAGCAGTTCGTCTGGGGCGATCGGAATTGGCTACACCTTC
CASSSSGAIGIGYTF
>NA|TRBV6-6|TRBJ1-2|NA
TGTGCCAGCAGCTACCAGGGGTATGGCTACACCTTC
CASSYQGYGYTF
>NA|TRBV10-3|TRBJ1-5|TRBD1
TGTGCCATCAGCACCTCCGACAGGGCCAGCAATCAGCCCCAGCATTTT
CAISTSDRASNQPQHF
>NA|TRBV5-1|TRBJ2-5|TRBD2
TGCGCCAGCAGCTCTGCGACAACCGGGGGGGAGACCCAGTACTTC
CASSSATTGGETQYF
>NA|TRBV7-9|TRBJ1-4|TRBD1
TGTGCCAGCAGCAGAACCTGGACAGGGCCGCGTGAAAAACTGTTTTTT
CASSRTWTGPREKLFF
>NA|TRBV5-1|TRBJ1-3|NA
TGCGCCAGCAGCTTGGGGGGGCCTGGAAACACCATATATTTT
CASSLGGPGNTIYF
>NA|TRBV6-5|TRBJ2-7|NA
TGTGCCAGCAGCTTCAGTGGCGAGCAGTACTTC
CASSFSGEQYF
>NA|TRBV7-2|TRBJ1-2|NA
TGTGCCAGCAGCTTGGGGGCATGGAGGACCCCCTCCGGCTACACCTTC
CASSLGAWRTPSGYTF
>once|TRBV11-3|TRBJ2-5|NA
TGTGCCAGCGGCTTGGGTCAGGGCAAGGGAGAGACCCAGTACTTC
CASGLGQGKGETQYF
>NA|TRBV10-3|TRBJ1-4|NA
TGTGCCATCAGTGAGTCAGTGGGGGCAGGAAAACTGTTTTTT
CAISESVGAGKLFF
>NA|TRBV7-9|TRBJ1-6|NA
TGTGCCAGCAGCTCACAGGGAAGCTCCTATAATTCACCCCTCCACTTT
CASSSQGSSYNSPLHF
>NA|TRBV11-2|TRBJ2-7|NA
TGTGCCAGCAGCTTAGATTACAGGGCCCCGAGGGAGCAGTACTTC
CASSLDYRAPREQYF
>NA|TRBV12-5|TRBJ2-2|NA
TGTGCTAGTGGTTTGAGAGCCGGGGAGCTGTTTTTT
CASGLRAGELFF
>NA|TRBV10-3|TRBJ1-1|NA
TGTGCCATCAGTGAATTAGACAGAGAAGCTTTCTTT
CAISELDREAFF
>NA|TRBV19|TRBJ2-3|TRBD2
TGTGCCAGTAAGGGGGGACTAGAGGGCGATACGCAGTATTTT
CASKGGLEGDTQYF
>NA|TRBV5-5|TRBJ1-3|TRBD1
TGTGCCAGCAGCTTGTTCGGGACAGCTTCTGGAAACACCATATATTTT
CASSLFGTASGNTIYF
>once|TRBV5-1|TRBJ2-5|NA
TGCGCCAGCAGCTTGTTTCGGGGAGAGACCCAGTACTTC
CASSLFRGETQYF
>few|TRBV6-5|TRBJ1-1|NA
TGTGCCAGCAGTTACTCTAGGCGGATCATGAACACTGAAGCTTTCTTT
CASSYSRRIMNTEAFF
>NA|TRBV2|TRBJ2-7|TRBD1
TGTGCCAGCTCAGAGACAGGGATCGAGCAGTACTTC
CASSETGIEQYF
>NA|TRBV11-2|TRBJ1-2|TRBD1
TGTGCCAGCAGCCCAGGGGGCCGCTACACCTTC
CASSPGGRYTF
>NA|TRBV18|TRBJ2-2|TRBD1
TGTGCCAGCTCCGGACAGGGGGAAACCGGGGAGCTGTTTTTT
CASSGQGETGELFF
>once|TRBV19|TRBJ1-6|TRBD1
TGTGCCAGTAGTATAGCGGGGACAGGCCCCCGATCCCTCCACTTT
CASSIAGTGPRSLHF
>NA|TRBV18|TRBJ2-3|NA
TGTGCCAGCTCACGGGAGAGGAATACGCAGTATTTT
CASSRERNTQYF
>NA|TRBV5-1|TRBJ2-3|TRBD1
TGCGCCAGCAGCTTGGCCGGACAGGGCGATACGCAGTATTTT
CASSLAGQGDTQYF
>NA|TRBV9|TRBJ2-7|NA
TGTGCCAGCAGCGTAGTTGGCACCTCCTACGAGCAGTACTTC
CASSVVGTSYEQYF
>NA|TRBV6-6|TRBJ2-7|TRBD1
TGTGCCAGCAGCCCTCGACAGGGTAACCAGCAGTACTTC
CASSPRQGNQQYF
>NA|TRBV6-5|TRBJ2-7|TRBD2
TGTGCCAACCTAGGGACTAGCGCCGAGCAGTACTTC
CANLGTSAEQYF
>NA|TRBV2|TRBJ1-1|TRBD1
TGTGCCAGCAGACGCTCACCGGGACAGGGGAACACTGAAGCTTTCTTT
CASRRSPGQGNTEAFF
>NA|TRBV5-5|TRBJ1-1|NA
TGTGCCAGCAGCTTTCTGAAGGGCGGGGTCACTGAAGCTTTCTTT
CASSFLKGGVTEAFF
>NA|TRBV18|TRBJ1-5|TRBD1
TGTGCCAGCTCACCCCAGACAGGGGGCAATCAGCCCCAGCATTTT
CASSPQTGGNQPQHF
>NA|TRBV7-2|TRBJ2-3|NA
TGTGCCAGCAGCCCCCAGGGCGGCGAGCTCGCTACGCAGTATTTT
CASSPQGGELATQYF
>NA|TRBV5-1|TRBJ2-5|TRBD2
TGCGCCAGCAGCTTGGTAACTTCGCTAGCGGGAGCCGGAAGCTTAAGGGAGACCCAGTACTTC
CASSLVTSLAGAGSLRETQYF
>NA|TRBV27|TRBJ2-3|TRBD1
TGTGCCAGCAGTTTCGGGACAGGGGGGAGGCAGTATTTT
CASSFGTGGRQYF
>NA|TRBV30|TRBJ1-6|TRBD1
TGTGCCTGGAGTGTCACGGACAGGTTAGTCGCACCCCTCCACTTT
CAWSVTDRLVAPLHF
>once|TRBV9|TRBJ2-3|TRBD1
TGTGCCAGCAGTTGGACAGGGGGAGATACGCAGTATTTT
CASSWTGGDTQYF
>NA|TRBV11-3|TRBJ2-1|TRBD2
TGTGCCAGCAGCCGGGGGGGGCAGGCTTGGAATGAGCAGTTCTTC
CASSRGGQAWNEQFF
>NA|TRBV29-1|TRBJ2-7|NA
TGCAGCGTGGCTGAAGTTTACGAGCAGTACTTC
CSVAEVYEQYF
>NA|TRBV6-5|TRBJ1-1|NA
TGTGCCAGCAGTTACCGGGACAAGGTAACTGAAGCTTTCTTT
CASSYRDKVTEAFF
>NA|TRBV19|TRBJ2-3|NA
TGTGCCAGTAGTATAGCGGGGGAGGCCACAGATACGCAGTATTTT
CASSIAGEATDTQYF
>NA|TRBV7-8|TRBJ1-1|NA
TGTGCCAGCAGCTTAGTCTTGGCGAACACTGAAGCTTTCTTT
CASSLVLANTEAFF
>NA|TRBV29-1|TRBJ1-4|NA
TGCAGCGTGGGGGGAGCTAATGAAAAACTGTTTTTT
CSVGGANEKLFF
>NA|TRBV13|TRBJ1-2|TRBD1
TGTGCCAGCAGCCCCCCAGGACAGGGCCTCTATGGCTACACCTTC
CASSPPGQGLYGYTF
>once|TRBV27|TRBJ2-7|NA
TGTGCCAGCAGTTTAAGGGGGGGCCGCGAGCAGTACTTC
CASSLRGGREQYF
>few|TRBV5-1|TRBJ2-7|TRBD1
TGCGCCAGCAGCTTGGCCAGGGGGCACGAGCAGTACTTC
CASSLARGHEQYF
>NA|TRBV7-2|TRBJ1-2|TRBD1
TGTGCCAGCAGCTTCGACAGGGGCAACTATGGCTACACCTTC
CASSFDRGNYGYTF
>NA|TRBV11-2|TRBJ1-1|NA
TGTGCCAGCAGCGCAGCCCCCCAGGGCGCTGAAGCTTTCTTT
CASSAAPQGAEAFF
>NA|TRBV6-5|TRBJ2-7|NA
TGTGCCAGCAGTTACTCCCCAACAGCTTCCTACGAGCAGTACTTC
CASSYSPTASYEQYF
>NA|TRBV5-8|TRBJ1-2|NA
TGTGCCAGCAGCCTTATCCCAGGGGGCTACACCTTC
CASSLIPGGYTF
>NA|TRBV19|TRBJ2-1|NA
TGTGCCAGTAGCGTCCAGAGCGCCGGCAGGGATGAGCAGTTCTTC
CASSVQSAGRDEQFF
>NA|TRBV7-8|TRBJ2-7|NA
TGTGCCAGCAGCGTAGACCCGTTGCGGGAGCAGTACTTC
CASSVDPLREQYF
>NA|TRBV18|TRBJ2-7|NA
TGTGCCAGCTCAGGGCAGTACTCCTACGAGCAGTACTTC
CASSGQYSYEQYF
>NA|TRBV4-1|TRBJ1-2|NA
TGCGCCAGCAGCTCAAAAATGGGGGGGGCGTTCGGTGGCTACACCTTC
CASSSKMGGAFGGYTF
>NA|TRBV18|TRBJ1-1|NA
TGTGCCAGCTCACCCGGAGACACTGAAGCTTTCTTT
CASSPGDTEAFF